The 31 T cell receptor beta chains listed next were all sequenced from one sample in a study of shared clonotypes between healthy human individuals. Naive CD8 isolation took CD45RO-negative cells positively selected for CCR7 and excluded terminally differentiated effector memory CD45RA+ cells. TCRdb keeps only in-frame clones here, not all; method: immunoSEQ multiplex PCR. The top ten clones hold less than 1.5% of a sample with roughly 2,000,000 clones, 85% to 95% of them seen once. The sample was naive CD8+ T cells sorted from blood. The receptors here all came from a man aged 18 to 30 in good health.

V and J are TRBV19 and TRBJ2-7, with D unresolved. CDR1 and CDR2 from the germline V gene are LNHDA and SQIVND (reference sequence). The V and J ends lost 5 bases and 2 bases respectively, with 13 bases between them. This CDR3 region has 14 residues. In DNA, the CDR3 is TGTGCCAGTAGTCCCGCGCACCCCGCCTACGAGCAGTACTTC. Its translation: CASSPAHPAYEQYF.

This chain links TRBV4-3 with TRBJ2-1; D is unresolved. Per germline, CDR1 LGHNA and CDR2 YSLEER. V shed 0 bases and J shed 2 bases, with 14 bases lying between them. The CDR3 spans 17 residues. The CDR3 DNA reads as TGCGCCAGCAGCCAAGATCTCGTGGGTTGGGCCTACAATGAGCAGTTCTTC. Encoded protein: CASSQDLVGWAYNEQFF.

This sequence joins TRBV27 and TRBJ2-1, with D possibly being TRBD1 or TRBD2 (6 bases each). The CDR3 covers 15 residues. Germline CDR1 is MNHEY and CDR2 is SMNVEV (reference sequence). Trimming took off 7 bases at V and 4 bases at J, with 17 bases between the two ends. CDR3 in amino acids: CASTGGARGYNEQFF. DNA for the CDR3: TGTGCCAGCACAGGAGGGGCCAGGGGTTACAATGAGCAGTTCTTC.

The chain employs TRBV28 and TRBJ1-2, with TRBD1 as a possible D gene (6 bases). Germline loops: CDR1 MDHEN, CDR2 SYDVKM. Deletions cut 1 base from V and 7 bases from J, with 13 bases between. The CDR3 has 14 amino acids. CDR3 in amino acids: CASSLFSGGLGYTF. CDR3 in DNA: TGTGCCAGCAGTTTATTTTCCGGGGGCCTTGGCTACACCTTC.

To note about this clone: The sample contains more than one DNA sequence encoding this CDR3. The rearrangement links TRBV5-1 to TRBJ2-3, with TRBD1 as a possible D gene (6 bases). Trimming stripped 4 bases from V and 3 bases from J, with 15 bases between. Germline V gives CDR1 SGHRS, CDR2 YFSETQ. The CDR3 consists of 15 residues. CDR3 amino acids: CASSPRGGSTDTQYF. CDR3 sequence (DNA): TGCGCCAGCAGCCCACGAGGGGGTTCGACAGATACGCAGTATTTT.

The gene calls are TRBV9 and TRBJ1-2; 7 bases are shared with TRBD1. Germline V lookup: CDR1 SGDLS, CDR2 YYNGEE. Trimming cost V 7 bases and J 5 bases; bases outside gene matches: 8. This CDR3 is built from 13 residues. DNA of the CDR3: TGTGCCAGCGGGACAGCGTCATCATATGGCTACACCTTC. This gives the protein CASGTASSYGYTF.

The J gene is TRBJ2-3, the V gene TRBV11-2; 9 bases match TRBD2. This CDR3 contains 14 residues. The junction had 5 bases not matched to a gene; V was cut back by 6 bases and J by 4 bases. Germline CDR1 is SGHAT and CDR2 is FQNNGV. DNA for the CDR3: TGTGCCAGCAGTCCCGGGACTAGCCCAGATACGCAGTATTTT. Amino acids: CASSPGTSPDTQYF.

The rearrangement uses TRBV6-6 and TRBJ2-2; no clear D. The CDR3 is 12 amino acids. Trimming removed 7 bases from V and 7 bases from J, with 10 bases in between. CDR1 is MNHNY, CDR2 SVGAGI, per germline (reference sequence). CDR3 sequence reads: CASTYTGGELFF. CDR3 nucleotide sequence: TGTGCCAGCACCTATACTGGCGGGGAGCTGTTTTTT.

The V call is TRBV5-6, the J call TRBJ2-7; D is unclear. Germline V gene sequence: CDR1 SGHDT, CDR2 YYEEEE. The CDR3 is 14 residues long. Trimming took off 2 bases at V and 2 bases at J, with 11 bases between the two ends. The CDR3 region is CASSFLAFPYEQYF. The CDR3, as DNA: TGTGCCAGCAGCTTTTTGGCTTTCCCCTACGAGCAGTACTTC.

The V and J genes are TRBV2 and TRBJ2-7, with 10 bases lining up with TRBD2. The junction had 2 bases not matched to a gene; V was cut back by 6 bases and J by 3 bases. Germline V gene lookup returns CDR1 SNHLY and CDR2 FYNNEI. The CDR3 has 13 amino acids. The CDR3 spells CASRGTSVYEQYF. The CDR3 DNA is TGTGCCAGCAGGGGGACTAGCGTCTACGAGCAGTACTTC. The full variable domain, in which reference TRBV2 and TRBJ2-7 provide the parts outside the CDR3, is EPEVTQTPSHQVTQMGQEVILRCVPISNHLYFYWYRQILGQKVEFLVSFYNNEISEKSEIFDDQFSVERPDGSNFTLKIRSTKLEDSAMYFCASRGTSVYEQYFGPGTRLTVT.

The sample holds one count of this clone. V gene TRBV10-1 combines with J gene TRBJ2-1; the D gene could be TRBD1 or TRBD2 (5 bases each). The CDR3 contains 14 residues. From germline, CDR1 is WNHNN and CDR2 SYGVQD (reference sequence). The germline V and J ends were trimmed by 6 bases and 0 bases, with 9 bases remaining between them. CDR3: CASSGTDSYNEQFF. The CDR3 coding sequence is TGCGCCAGCAGCGGGACGGACTCCTACAATGAGCAGTTCTTC.

This rearrangement joins TRBV30 to TRBJ2-7; D is ambiguous. The V gene's germline CDR1 is GTSNPN and CDR2 SVGIG (reference sequence). The V end lost 2 bases, the J end lost 4 bases, and 9 bases lay between the germline ends. The CDR3 contains 12 residues. CDR3 sequence reads: CAWSPVGYEQYF. In nucleotides, the CDR3 is TGTGCCTGGAGTCCCGTTGGGTACGAGCAGTACTTC.

Only one count was recorded for this clone. This chain joins TRBV15 and TRBJ2-5; TRBD1 matches 9 bases. J gave up 4 bases and V 1 base, and 7 bases lay outside the gene matches. The CDR3 totals 16 residues. In germline, CDR1 is LNHNV, CDR2 YYDKDF (reference sequence). CDR3 protein: CATSRARDRVGETQYF. As DNA, the CDR3 is TGTGCCACCAGCAGAGCCCGGGACAGGGTAGGAGAGACCCAGTACTTC. The variable domain in full, with the rest retrieved from reference TRBV15 and TRBJ2-5, is DAMVIQNPRYQVTQFGKPVTLSCSQTLNHNVMYWYQQKSSQAPKLLFHYYDKDFNNEADTPDNFQSRRPNTSFCFLDIRSPGLGDTAMYLCATSRARDRVGETQYFGPGTRLLVL.

The chain couples TRBV7-6 to TRBJ2-2; D remains unclear. The CDR3 spans 11 residues. V was cut by 7 bases and J by 6 bases, with 6 bases left in between. Germline CDR1 is SGHVS and CDR2 is FNYEAQ. In DNA, the CDR3 is TGTGCCAGCAAAGCCCCCGGGGAGCTGTTTTTT. Residues: CASKAPGELFF.

V gene TRBV2 combines with J gene TRBJ1-2; 7 positions match TRBD1. Germline-derived CDR1 and CDR2 are SNHLY and FYNNEI. Unmatched junction bases numbered 9, after V lost 2 bases and J lost 3 bases. CDR3 length equals 16 residues. CDR3 DNA sequence: TGTGCCAGCAGTGAATGGGACCCGGGACAGTACTATGGCTACACCTTC. As protein: CASSEWDPGQYYGYTF.

V is TRBV29-1 and J is TRBJ2-5; TRBD2 agrees at 7 bases. J lost 4 bases, V lost 5 bases, and 4 bases had no gene match. This CDR3 has 12 residues. Germline values: CDR1 SQVTM, CDR2 ANQGSEA. This chain's CDR3 is CSVPLAVETQYF. The CDR3 coding sequence is TGCAGCGTTCCCCTAGCGGTAGAGACCCAGTACTTC.

This chain joins TRBV10-3 and TRBJ2-2, with TRBD2 identical over 14 bases. After removal of 3 bases from V and 0 bases from J, the junction contained 9 bases not matched to a gene. CDR1 and CDR2 (germline): ENHRY, SYGVKD. This CDR3 region has 20 residues. In DNA form, the CDR3 reads TGTGCCATCAGTGATGGGACTAGCGGGAGAGGAGCCCCGAACACCGGGGAGCTGTTTTTT. This codes for CAISDGTSGRGAPNTGELFF.

The chain's CDR3 is CASSTSQGADTQYF. CDR3 DNA sequence: TGCGCCAGCAGCACATCCCAGGGGGCAGATACGCAGTATTTT. V is TRBV5-1 and J is TRBJ2-3; 7 bases are shared with TRBD1. Trimming took 4 bases from V and 4 from J; bases not matched to a gene: 6. Germline loops: CDR1 SGHRS, CDR2 YFSETQ. The CDR3 extends over 14 amino acids.

The V gene is TRBV5-6, the J gene TRBJ2-2; D ambiguous. CDR1 and CDR2 from the germline V gene are SGHDT and YYEEEE. The length of the CDR3 is 14 residues. The V end lost 0 bases, the J end lost 6 bases, and 9 bases lay between the germline ends. The DNA of the CDR3 is TGTGCCAGCAGCTTGGAGCCCGCCCCCGGGGAGCTGTTTTTT. Translation gives CASSLEPAPGELFF.

The chain is built from TRBV7-2 and TRBJ1-2, with 8 bases identical to TRBD1. The CDR3 totals 15 residues. V shed 1 base and J 5 bases; nucleotides not matched to a gene: 6. Germline CDR1 SGHTA, CDR2 FQGNSA. The DNA of the CDR3 is TGTGCCAGCAGCTTAGACGGGACAGGAGCTTATGGCTACACCTTC. Protein sequence: CASSLDGTGAYGYTF. Full variable domain (rest looked up from reference TRBV7-2 and TRBJ1-2): GAGVSQSPSNKVTEKGKDVELRCDPISGHTALYWYRQSLGQGLEFLIYFQGNSAPDKSGLPSDRFSAERTGGSVSTLTIQRTQQEDSAVYLCASSLDGTGAYGYTFGSGTRLTVV.

V is TRBV25-1 and J is TRBJ2-2; D is ambiguous. The CDR3 consists of 17 residues. Germline V lookup: CDR1 MGHDK, CDR2 SYGVNS. Trimming removed 5 bases from V and 0 bases from J, with 16 bases in between. The CDR3 loop reads CASSPVGFETNTGELFF. CDR3 coding DNA: TGTGCCAGCAGTCCAGTAGGGTTCGAAACGAACACCGGGGAGCTGTTTTTT.

The chain has TRBV27 and TRBJ1-6; D gene uncertain. Germline-derived CDR1 and CDR2 are MNHEY and SMNVEV (reference sequence). The V and J ends lost 3 bases and 5 bases respectively, with 5 bases between them. This CDR3 comprises 13 residues. The chain's CDR3 is CASSLDHNSPLHF. DNA of the CDR3: TGTGCCAGCAGTTTGGACCATAATTCACCCCTCCACTTT.

Remarks on this clone: One end of the junction does not line up with germline, which may come from a read error. The chain combines TRBV29-1 with TRBJ2-1, with TRBD1 matching 7 bases. This CDR3 spans 14 amino acids. The germline gives CDR1 SQVTM, CDR2 ANQGSEA. CDR3: CSVEGWQGVNEQFF. As DNA, the CDR3 is TGCAGCGTGGAAGGATGGCAGGGGGTCAATGAGCAGTTCTTC.

The V call is TRBV6-5, the J call TRBJ2-5; D not certain. The V gene lost 2 bases and the J gene lost 9 bases, with 16 bases spanning the gap. Germline V lookup: CDR1 MNHEY, CDR2 SVGAGI. The CDR3 has 14 amino acids. CDR3 protein: CASSYRVEMGAQYF. The CDR3 DNA is TGTGCCAGCAGTTACAGAGTGGAGATGGGCGCCCAGTACTTC.

About this clone: In the same sample, other DNA sequences code for this CDR3. V gene TRBV7-6 combines with J gene TRBJ1-1; D not resolved. V dropped 5 bases and J dropped 0 bases, with 10 bases sitting between them. Germline values: CDR1 SGHVS, CDR2 FNYEAQ. The CDR3 is 14 residues long. The CDR3 DNA is TGTGCCAGCAGCGCCAGAGAGATGAACACTGAAGCTTTCTTT. Protein product: CASSAREMNTEAFF.

For the CDR3, the DNA is TGTGCCAGTAGCCCCCTGGGGAGCGGGACAGATACGCAGTATTTT. The encoded protein is CASSPLGSGTDTQYF. The rearrangement joins TRBV19 to TRBJ2-3, with a possible D match to TRBD2 (6 bases). The CDR3 runs to 15 residues. Trimming took 6 bases from V and 3 from J, leaving 16 bases between them. Germline loops: CDR1 LNHDA, CDR2 SQIVND (reference sequence).

This chain joins TRBV4-1 and TRBJ1-2, with 7 bases fitting TRBD1. Germline loops: CDR1 MGHRA, CDR2 YSYEKL. V shed 3 bases and J 2 bases; nucleotides not matched to a gene: 12. The CDR3 spans 17 residues. The CDR3: CASSHPLGGGANYGYTF. The CDR3 nucleotides read TGCGCCAGCAGCCACCCCCTAGGAGGGGGCGCGAACTATGGCTACACCTTC.

The V call is TRBV30, the J call TRBJ1-3, with D tentatively TRBD1 (5 bases). The CDR3 has 15 residues. Germline CDR1 is GTSNPN and CDR2 is SVGIG (reference sequence). Trimming removed 3 bases at V and 1 base at J, with 13 bases between. CDR3 sequence (DNA): TGTGCCTGGAGGGCCGCGGGGCTGTCTGGAAACACCATATATTTT. It is translated as CAWRAAGLSGNTIYF.

The chain links TRBV29-1 to TRBJ2-3; D is ambiguous. Germline V CDR1 and CDR2: SQVTM, ANQGSEA. This CDR3 region has 12 residues. V shed 6 bases and J shed 4 bases, with 11 bases lying between them. The CDR3 loop reads CSVLSWSDTQYF. In nucleotides, the CDR3 is TGCAGCGTCCTGAGTTGGTCAGATACGCAGTATTTT.

In its sample, this clone was seen once. The V gene is TRBV7-6, the J gene TRBJ2-2; 8 bases are shared with TRBD2. This CDR3 contains 17 residues. Germline CDR1 reads SGHVS; CDR2 reads FNYEAQ. V gave up 5 bases and J gave up 1 base; unmatched junction bases: 9. Here the CDR3 DNA reads TGTGCCAGCAGCCCCCAGACCAGCGGGGGGAACACCGGGGAGCTGTTTTTT. This translates into CASSPQTSGGNTGELFF.

The V call is TRBV25-1, the J call TRBJ2-7, with 10 positions matching TRBD2. V shed 8 bases, J shed 2 bases, and the junction held 3 bases outside the gene matches. The V gene's germline CDR1 is MGHDK and CDR2 SYGVNS. The CDR3 loop spans 13 amino acids. CDR3 sequence (DNA): TGTGCCAGCCGGACTAGCGGTACCTACGAGCAGTACTTC. This sequence encodes CASRTSGTYEQYF.